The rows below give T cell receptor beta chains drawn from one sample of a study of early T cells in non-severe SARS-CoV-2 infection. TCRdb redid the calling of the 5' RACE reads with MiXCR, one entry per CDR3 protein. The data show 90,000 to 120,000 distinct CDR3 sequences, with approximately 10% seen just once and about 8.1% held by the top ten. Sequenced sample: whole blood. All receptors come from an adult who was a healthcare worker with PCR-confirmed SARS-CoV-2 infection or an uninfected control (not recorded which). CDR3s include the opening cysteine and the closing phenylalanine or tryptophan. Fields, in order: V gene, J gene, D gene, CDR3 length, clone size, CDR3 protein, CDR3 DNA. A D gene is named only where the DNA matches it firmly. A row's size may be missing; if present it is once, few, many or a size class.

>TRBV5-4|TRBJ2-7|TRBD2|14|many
CASSGTSGAYEQYF
TGTGCCAGCAGCGGGACTAGCGGAGCCTACGAGCAGTACTTC
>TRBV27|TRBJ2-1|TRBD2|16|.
CASSSGLAGTYNEQFF
TGTGCCAGCAGTTCCGGGCTAGCGGGAACCTACAATGAGCAGTTCTTC
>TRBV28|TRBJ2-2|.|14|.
CASSFGRNTGELFF
TGTGCCAGCAGTTTTGGGCGGAACACCGGGGAGCTGTTTTTT
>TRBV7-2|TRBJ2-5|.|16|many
CASSLVGGRYQETQYF
TGTGCCAGCAGCTTAGTTGGGGGGCGATACCAAGAGACCCAGTACTTC
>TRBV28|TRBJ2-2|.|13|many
CASISGNTGELFF
TGTGCCAGCATCAGTGGGAACACCGGGGAGCTGTTTTTT
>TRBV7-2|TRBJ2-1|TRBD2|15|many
CASSLGTSGKGARFF
TGTGCCAGCAGCTTGGGGACTAGCGGGAAAGGGGCACGGTTCTTC
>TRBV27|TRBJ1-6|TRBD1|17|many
CASSSDRTGTGRSPLHF
TGTGCCAGCAGTTCGGACCGAACCGGGACAGGGAGATCACCCCTCCACTTT
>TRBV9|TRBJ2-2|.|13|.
CASSGGITGELFF
TGTGCCAGCAGCGGAGGGATTACCGGGGAGCTGTTTTTT
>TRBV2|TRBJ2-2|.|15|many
CASPRAGGNTGELFF
TGTGCCAGCCCTAGGGCGGGCGGGAACACCGGGGAGCTGTTTTTT
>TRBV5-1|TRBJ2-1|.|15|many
CASSFERVAANEQFF
TGCGCCAGCAGCTTTGAACGGGTAGCGGCCAATGAGCAGTTCTTC
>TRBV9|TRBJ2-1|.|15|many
CASSPMGLNYNEQFF
TGTGCCAGCAGCCCCATGGGACTCAACTACAATGAGCAGTTCTTC
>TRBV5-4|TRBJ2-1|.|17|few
CASSLAGDYRAYNEQFF
TGTGCCAGCAGCTTGGCCGGTGACTATCGAGCCTACAATGAGCAGTTCTTC
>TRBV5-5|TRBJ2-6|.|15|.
CASSRWGSGANVLTF
TGTGCCAGCAGCCGTTGGGGGTCCGGGGCCAACGTCCTGACTTTC
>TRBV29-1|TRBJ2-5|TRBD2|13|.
CSVGLAGEKTQYF
TGCAGCGTTGGTCTAGCGGGAGAAAAGACCCAGTACTTC
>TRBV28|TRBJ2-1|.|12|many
CASSLQDFGQFF
TGTGCCAGCAGTTTACAGGACTTCGGGCAGTTCTTC
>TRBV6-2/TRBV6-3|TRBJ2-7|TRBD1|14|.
CASIGQGRTGEQYF
TGTGCCAGCATCGGACAGGGGCGGACTGGGGAGCAGTACTTC
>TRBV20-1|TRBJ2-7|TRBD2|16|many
CSARDRTSGHSNEQYF
TGCAGTGCTAGAGACAGGACTAGCGGGCATAGTAACGAGCAGTACTTC
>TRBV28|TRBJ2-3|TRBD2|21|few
CASSLNTGTSGSHGGTDTQYF
TGTGCCAGCAGTCTCAACACCGGGACTAGCGGGAGCCACGGGGGCACAGATACGCAGTATTTT
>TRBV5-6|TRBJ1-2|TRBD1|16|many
CASSLAGTAINYGYTF
TGTGCCAGCAGCTTAGCCGGGACAGCGATTAACTATGGCTACACCTTC
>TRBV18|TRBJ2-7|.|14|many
CASSPIAITYEQYF
TGTGCCAGCTCACCGATCGCCATAACCTACGAGCAGTACTTC
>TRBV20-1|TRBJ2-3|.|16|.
CSAPRPGRRFTDTQYF
TGCAGTGCTCCTAGGCCGGGACGGAGATTCACAGATACGCAGTATTTT
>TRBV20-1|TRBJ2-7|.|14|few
CSAVPGTNPGEQYF
TGCAGTGCGGTCCCAGGGACAAATCCGGGCGAGCAGTACTTC
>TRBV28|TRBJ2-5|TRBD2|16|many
CASSFQGLALQETQYF
TGTGCCAGCAGTTTCCAGGGACTAGCTCTCCAAGAGACCCAGTACTTC
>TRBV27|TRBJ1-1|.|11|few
CASRSTLGAFF
TGTGCCAGCAGATCAACTTTGGGAGCTTTCTTT
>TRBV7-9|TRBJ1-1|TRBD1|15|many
CASSLMGQGATEAFF
TGTGCCAGCAGCTTAATGGGACAGGGGGCAACTGAAGCTTTCTTT
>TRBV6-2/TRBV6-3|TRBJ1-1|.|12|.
CASSYKQETAFF
TGTGCCAGCAGTTACAAACAGGAGACGGCTTTCTTT
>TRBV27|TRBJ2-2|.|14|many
CASGRVLFTGELFF
TGTGCCAGCGGACGCGTACTATTCACCGGGGAGCTGTTTTTT
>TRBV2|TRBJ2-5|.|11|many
CASQVGETQYF
TGTGCAAGCCAGGTTGGAGAGACCCAGTACTTC
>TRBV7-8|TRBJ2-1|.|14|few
CASSSSADYNEQFF
TGTGCCAGCAGCTCCTCAGCGGATTATAATGAGCAGTTCTTC
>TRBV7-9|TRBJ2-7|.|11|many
CASSKLGEQYF
TGTGCCAGCAGCAAACTAGGCGAGCAGTACTTC
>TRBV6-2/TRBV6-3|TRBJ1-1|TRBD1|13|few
CATGQGRYTEAFF
TGTGCCACAGGACAGGGGCGGTACACTGAAGCTTTCTTT
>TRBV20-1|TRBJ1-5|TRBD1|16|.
CSANLGTVNSNQPQHF
TGCAGTGCAAACCTTGGGACAGTTAATAGCAATCAGCCCCAGCATTTT
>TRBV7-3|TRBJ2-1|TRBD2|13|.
CASSWTSTGEQFF
TGTGCCAGCAGCTGGACTAGCACCGGTGAGCAGTTCTTC
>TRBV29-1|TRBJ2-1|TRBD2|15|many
CSVGPAGGRRGEQFF
TGCAGCGTTGGTCCAGCGGGCGGGAGAAGGGGTGAGCAGTTCTTC
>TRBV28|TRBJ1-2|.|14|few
CASRDERLHLGYTF
TGTGCCAGCAGAGATGAGAGGTTACACCTCGGCTACACCTTC
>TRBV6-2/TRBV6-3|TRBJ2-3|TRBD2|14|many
CASSYGAGGYTQYF
TGTGCCAGCAGTTATGGAGCGGGAGGGTATACGCAGTATTTT
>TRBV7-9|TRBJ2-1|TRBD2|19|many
CASSLANSREGLYLNEQFF
TGTGCCAGCAGCTTAGCGAATAGCCGGGAGGGCCTTTATTTGAATGAGCAGTTCTTC
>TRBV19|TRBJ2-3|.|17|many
CASSTPSEGRGTDTQYF
TGTGCCAGTAGTACCCCATCGGAGGGCCGGGGCACAGATACGCAGTATTTT
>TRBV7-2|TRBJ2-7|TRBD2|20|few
CASSFLGKSPGTSLTYEQYF
TGTGCCAGCAGCTTCCTGGGGAAGAGCCCGGGGACTAGCTTAACCTACGAGCAGTACTTC
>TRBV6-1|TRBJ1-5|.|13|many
CASSEIGNQPQHF
TGTGCCAGCAGTGAAATAGGGAATCAGCCCCAGCATTTT
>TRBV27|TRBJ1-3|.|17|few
CASSLAPPGTPGNTIYF
TGTGCCAGCAGTCTCGCTCCCCCCGGGACCCCCGGAAACACCATATATTTT
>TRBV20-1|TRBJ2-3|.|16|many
CSAPRSLAYRTDTQYF
TGCAGTGCTCCTAGGTCGCTAGCGTACCGCACAGATACGCAGTATTTT
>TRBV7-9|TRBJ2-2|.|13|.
CASSLYQAGELFF
TGTGCCAGCAGCTTATACCAGGCCGGGGAGCTGTTTTTT
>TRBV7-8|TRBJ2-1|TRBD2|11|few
CASSPGGGWFF
TGTGCCAGCAGCCCCGGCGGGGGATGGTTCTTC
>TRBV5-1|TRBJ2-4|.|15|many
CASSESHVAKNIQYF
TGCGCCAGCAGCGAGTCACACGTAGCCAAAAACATTCAGTACTTC
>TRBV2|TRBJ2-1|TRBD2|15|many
CASSESGLANGEQFF
TGTGCCAGCAGTGAATCGGGACTAGCGAATGGGGAGCAGTTCTTC
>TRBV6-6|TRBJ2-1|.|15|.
CASSYGGSVYNEQFF
TGTGCCAGCAGTTACGGAGGTAGCGTCTACAATGAGCAGTTCTTC
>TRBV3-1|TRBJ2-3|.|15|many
CASSQDGARTDTQYF
TGTGCCAGCAGCCAAGATGGGGCGCGGACAGATACGCAGTATTTT
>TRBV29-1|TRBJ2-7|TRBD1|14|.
CSVLVGTGRYEQYF
TGCAGCGTTTTGGTGGGGACAGGAAGGTACGAGCAGTACTTC